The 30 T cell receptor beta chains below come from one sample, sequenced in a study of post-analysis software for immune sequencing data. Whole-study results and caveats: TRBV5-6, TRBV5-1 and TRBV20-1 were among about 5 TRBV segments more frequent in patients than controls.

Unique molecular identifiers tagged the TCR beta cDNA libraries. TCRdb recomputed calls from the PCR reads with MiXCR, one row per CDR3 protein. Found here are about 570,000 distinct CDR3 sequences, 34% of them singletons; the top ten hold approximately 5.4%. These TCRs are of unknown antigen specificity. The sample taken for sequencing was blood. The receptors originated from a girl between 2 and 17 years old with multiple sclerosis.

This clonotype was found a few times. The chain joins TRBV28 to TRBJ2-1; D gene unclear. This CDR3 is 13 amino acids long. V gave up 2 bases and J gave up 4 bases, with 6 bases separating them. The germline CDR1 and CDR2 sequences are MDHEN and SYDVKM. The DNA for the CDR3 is TGTGCCAGCAGTTTACTGGGGTACAATGAGCAGTTCTTC. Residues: CASSLLGYNEQFF.

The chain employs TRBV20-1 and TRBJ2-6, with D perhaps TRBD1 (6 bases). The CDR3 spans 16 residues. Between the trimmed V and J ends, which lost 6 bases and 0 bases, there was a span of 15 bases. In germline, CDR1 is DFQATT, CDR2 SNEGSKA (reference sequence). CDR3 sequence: CSASDSKLSGANVLTF. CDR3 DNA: TGCAGTGCGTCGGACAGCAAGCTCTCTGGGGCCAACGTCCTGACTTTC.

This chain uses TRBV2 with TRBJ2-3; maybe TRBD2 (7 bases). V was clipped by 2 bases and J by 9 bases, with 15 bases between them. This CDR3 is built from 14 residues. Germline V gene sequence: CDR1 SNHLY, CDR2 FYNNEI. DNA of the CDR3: TGTGCCAGCAGTGAAATGTTTGGCGGGGGCACGCAGTATTTT. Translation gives CASSEMFGGGTQYF.

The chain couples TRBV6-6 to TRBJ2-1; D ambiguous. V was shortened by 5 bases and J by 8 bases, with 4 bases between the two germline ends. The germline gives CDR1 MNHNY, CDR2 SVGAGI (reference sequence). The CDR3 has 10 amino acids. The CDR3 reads CASSTDEQFF. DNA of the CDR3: TGTGCCAGCAGTACCGATGAGCAGTTCTTC.

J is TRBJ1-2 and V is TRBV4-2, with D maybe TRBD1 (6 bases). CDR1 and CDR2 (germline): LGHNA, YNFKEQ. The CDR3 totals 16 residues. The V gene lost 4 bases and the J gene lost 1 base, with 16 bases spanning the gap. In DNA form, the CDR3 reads TGTGCCAGCAGCCGCGGAGAGGGGGGCGTTAACTATGGCTACACCTTC. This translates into CASSRGEGGVNYGYTF.

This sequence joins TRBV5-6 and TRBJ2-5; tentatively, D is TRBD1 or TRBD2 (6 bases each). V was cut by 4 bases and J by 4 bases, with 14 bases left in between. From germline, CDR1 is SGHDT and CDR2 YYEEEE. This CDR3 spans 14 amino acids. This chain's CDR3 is CASSPGARGETQYF. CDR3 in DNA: TGTGCCAGCAGCCCGGGGGCGCGCGGAGAGACCCAGTACTTC.

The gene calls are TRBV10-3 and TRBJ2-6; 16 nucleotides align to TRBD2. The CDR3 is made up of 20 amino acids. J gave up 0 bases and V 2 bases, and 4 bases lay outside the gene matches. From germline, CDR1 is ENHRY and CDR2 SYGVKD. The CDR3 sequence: CAISEPGLAGGSSGANVLTF. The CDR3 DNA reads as TGTGCCATCAGTGAGCCGGGACTAGCGGGGGGGAGCTCTGGGGCCAACGTCCTGACTTTC.

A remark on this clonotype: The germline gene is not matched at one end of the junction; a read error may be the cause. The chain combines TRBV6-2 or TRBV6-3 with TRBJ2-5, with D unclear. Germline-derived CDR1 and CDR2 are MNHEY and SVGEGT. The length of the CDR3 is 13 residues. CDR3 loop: CTSSYPLQETQYF. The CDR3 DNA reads TGTACCAGCAGTTACCCCCTCCAAGAGACCCAGTACTTC.

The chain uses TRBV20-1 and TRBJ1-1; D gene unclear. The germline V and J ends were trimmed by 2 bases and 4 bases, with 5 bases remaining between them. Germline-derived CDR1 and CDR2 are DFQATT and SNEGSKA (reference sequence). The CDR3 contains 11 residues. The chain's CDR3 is CSARFTTEAFF. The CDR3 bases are TGCAGTGCTAGATTTACCACTGAAGCTTTCTTT.

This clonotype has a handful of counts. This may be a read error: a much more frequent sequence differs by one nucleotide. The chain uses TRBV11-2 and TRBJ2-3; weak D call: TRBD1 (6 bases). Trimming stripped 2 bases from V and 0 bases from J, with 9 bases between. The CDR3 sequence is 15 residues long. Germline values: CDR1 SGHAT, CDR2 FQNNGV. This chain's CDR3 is CASSLKQGSTDTQYF. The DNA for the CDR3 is TGTGCCAGCAGCTTAAAGCAGGGGAGCACAGATACGCAGTATTTT. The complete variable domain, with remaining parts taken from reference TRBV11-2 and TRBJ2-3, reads EAGVAQSPRYKIIEKRQSVAFWCNPISGHATLYWYQQILGQGPKLLIQFQNNGVVDDSQLPKDRFSAERLKGVDSTLKIQPAKLEDSAVYLCASSLKQGSTDTQYFGPGTRLTVL.

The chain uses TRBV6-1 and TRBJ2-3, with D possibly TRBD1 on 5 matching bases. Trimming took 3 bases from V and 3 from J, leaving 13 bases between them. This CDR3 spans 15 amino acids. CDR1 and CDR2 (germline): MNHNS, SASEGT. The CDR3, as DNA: TGTGCCAGCAGTGATGTGGCAGGGTGGACAGATACGCAGTATTTT. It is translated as CASSDVAGWTDTQYF.

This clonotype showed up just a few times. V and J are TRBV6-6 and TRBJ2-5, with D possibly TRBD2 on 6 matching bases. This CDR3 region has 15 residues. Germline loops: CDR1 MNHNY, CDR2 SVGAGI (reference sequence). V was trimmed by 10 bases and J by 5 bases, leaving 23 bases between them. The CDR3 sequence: CATTDSSALGETQYF. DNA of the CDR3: TGTGCCACTACGGATTCTAGCGCCCTTGGGGAGACCCAGTACTTC.

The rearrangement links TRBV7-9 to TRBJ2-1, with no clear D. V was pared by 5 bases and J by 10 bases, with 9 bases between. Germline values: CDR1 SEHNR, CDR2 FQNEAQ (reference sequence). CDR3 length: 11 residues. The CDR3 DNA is TGTGCCAGCAGCCCGTTGGAGGAGCAGTTCTTC. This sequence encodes CASSPLEEQFF.

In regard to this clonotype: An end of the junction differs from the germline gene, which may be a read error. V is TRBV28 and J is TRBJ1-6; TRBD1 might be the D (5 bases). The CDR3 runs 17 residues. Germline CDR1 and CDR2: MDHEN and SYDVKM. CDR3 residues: CVSTLPAPGGYNSPLHF. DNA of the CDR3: TGTGTCAGCACCTTGCCGGCCCCTGGGGGGTATAATTCACCCCTCCACTTT.

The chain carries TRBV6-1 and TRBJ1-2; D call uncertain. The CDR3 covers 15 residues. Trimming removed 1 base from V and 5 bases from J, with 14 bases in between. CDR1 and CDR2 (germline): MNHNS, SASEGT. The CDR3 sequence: CASSEGSPAVYGYTF. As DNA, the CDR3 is TGTGCCAGCAGTGAAGGCTCCCCTGCGGTATATGGCTACACCTTC.

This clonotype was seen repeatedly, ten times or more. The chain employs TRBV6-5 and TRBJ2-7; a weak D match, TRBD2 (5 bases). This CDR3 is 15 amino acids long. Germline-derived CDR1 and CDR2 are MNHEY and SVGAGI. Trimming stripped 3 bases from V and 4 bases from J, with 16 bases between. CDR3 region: CASSYYSRGRYEQYF. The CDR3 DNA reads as TGTGCCAGCAGTTATTATTCCCGGGGAAGGTACGAGCAGTACTTC.

In DNA, the CDR3 is TGTGCCAGCAGTCTATTTCTAGCGGGGGACCTTACAGATACGCAGTATTTT. The encoded protein is CASSLFLAGDLTDTQYF. This chain joins TRBV3-1 and TRBJ2-3, with TRBD2 matching over 10 bases. Germline assignment: CDR1 LGHDT and CDR2 YNNKEL (reference sequence). The CDR3 has 17 residues. V lost 6 bases, J lost 3 bases, and 12 bases stayed unmatched.

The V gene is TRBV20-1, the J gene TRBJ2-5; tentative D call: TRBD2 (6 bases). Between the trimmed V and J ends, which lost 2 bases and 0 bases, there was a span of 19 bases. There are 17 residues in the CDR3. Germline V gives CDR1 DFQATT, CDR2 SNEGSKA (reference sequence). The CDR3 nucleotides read TGCAGTGCTAGATATGAAGGGACTTTTCAGTACCAAGAGACCCAGTACTTC. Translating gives CSARYEGTFQYQETQYF.

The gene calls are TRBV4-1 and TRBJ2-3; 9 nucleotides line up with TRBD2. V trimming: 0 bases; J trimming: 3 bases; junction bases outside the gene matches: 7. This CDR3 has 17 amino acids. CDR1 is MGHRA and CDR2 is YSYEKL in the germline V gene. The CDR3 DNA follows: TGCGCCAGCAGCCAAGACCCCCTAGCGGGAACGACAGATACGCAGTATTTT. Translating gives CASSQDPLAGTTDTQYF.

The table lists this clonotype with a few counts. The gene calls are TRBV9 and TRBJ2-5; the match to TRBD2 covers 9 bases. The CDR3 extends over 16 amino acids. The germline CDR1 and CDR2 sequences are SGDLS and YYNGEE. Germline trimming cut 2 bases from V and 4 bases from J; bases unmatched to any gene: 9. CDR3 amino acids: CASSVSPGLAIETQYF. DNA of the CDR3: TGTGCCAGCAGCGTTAGCCCGGGACTAGCCATAGAGACCCAGTACTTC.

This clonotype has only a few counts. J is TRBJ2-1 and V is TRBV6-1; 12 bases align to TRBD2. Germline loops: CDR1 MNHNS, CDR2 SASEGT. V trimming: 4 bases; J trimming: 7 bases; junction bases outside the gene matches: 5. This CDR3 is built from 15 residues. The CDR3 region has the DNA TGTGCCAGCAGTGGGCTAGCGGGGGGGAGGAATGAGCAGTTCTTC. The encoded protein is CASSGLAGGRNEQFF.

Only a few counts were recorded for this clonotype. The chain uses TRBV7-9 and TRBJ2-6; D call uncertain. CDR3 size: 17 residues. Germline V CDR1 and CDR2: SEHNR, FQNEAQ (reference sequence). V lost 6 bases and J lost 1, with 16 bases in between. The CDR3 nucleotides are TGTGCCAGCAGTTATTCCTGGAGCCGGTCTGGGGCCAACGTCCTGACTTTC. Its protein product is CASSYSWSRSGANVLTF.

The CDR3 spells CASSHVGGDGNEQFF. The DNA for the CDR3 is TGTGCCAGCAGCCATGTAGGGGGGGATGGGAATGAGCAGTTCTTC. The chain joins TRBV11-3 to TRBJ2-1, with D tentatively TRBD2 (7 bases). Germline CDR1 is SGHNT and CDR2 is YENEEA. CDR3 length equals 15 residues. Trimming removed 5 bases from V and 7 bases from J, with 18 bases in between.

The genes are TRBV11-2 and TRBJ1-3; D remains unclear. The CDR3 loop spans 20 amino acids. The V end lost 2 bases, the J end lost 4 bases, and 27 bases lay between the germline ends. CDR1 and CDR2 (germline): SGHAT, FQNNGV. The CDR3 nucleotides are TGTGCCAGCAGCTTATACTCCTTCTTTATGCAGGATTCGGACGGAAACACCATATATTTT. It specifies CASSLYSFFMQDSDGNTIYF.

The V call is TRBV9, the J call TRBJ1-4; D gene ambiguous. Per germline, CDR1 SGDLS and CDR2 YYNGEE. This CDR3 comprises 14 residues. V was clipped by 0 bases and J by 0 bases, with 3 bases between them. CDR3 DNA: TGTGCCAGCAGCGTAGAGGCAACTAATGAAAAACTGTTTTTT. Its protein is CASSVEATNEKLFF.

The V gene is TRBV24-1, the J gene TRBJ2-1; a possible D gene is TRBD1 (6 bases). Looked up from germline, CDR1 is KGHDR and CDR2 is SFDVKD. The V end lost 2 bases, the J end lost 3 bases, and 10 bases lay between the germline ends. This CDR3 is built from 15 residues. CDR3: CATSDSGTLYNEQFF. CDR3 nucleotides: TGTGCCACCAGTGATTCCGGGACACTCTACAATGAGCAGTTCTTC.

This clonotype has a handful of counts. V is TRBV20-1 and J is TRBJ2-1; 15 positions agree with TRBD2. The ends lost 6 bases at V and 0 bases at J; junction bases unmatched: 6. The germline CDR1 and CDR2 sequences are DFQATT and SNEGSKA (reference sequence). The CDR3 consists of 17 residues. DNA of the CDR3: TGCAGTGCAAGGACTAGCGGGGGGGGGAGCTCCTACAATGAGCAGTTCTTC. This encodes CSARTSGGGSSYNEQFF.

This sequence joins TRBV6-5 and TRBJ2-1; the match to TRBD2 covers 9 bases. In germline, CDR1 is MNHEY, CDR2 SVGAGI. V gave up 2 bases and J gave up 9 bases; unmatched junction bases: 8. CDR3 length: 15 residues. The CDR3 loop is CASSYVAGGLGEQFF. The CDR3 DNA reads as TGTGCCAGCAGTTACGTCGCGGGGGGGCTCGGTGAGCAGTTCTTC.

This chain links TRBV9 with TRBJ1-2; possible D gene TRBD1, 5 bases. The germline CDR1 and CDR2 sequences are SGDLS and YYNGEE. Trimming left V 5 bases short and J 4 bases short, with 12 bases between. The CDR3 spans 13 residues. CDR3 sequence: CASSEGRGYGYTF. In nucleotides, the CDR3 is TGTGCCAGCAGTGAGGGACGGGGCTATGGCTACACCTTC.

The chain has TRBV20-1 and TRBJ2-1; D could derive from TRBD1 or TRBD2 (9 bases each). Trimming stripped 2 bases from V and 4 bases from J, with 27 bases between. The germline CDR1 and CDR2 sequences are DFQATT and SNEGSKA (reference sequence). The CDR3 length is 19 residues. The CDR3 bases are TGCAGTGCTAGATACCGGGACAGGGACTATCTAGCGGGGTACAATGAGCAGTTCTTC. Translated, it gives CSARYRDRDYLAGYNEQFF.